This T cell receptor (beta chain) came from a study of technical replicates of blood from a few donors. Here immunoSEQ multiplex PCR was the method, and the copy in TCRdb shows in-frame clones only, minus some. The table has 75,000 to 95,000 clones, approximately 94% seen once. V dropped 7 bases and J dropped 3 bases, with 13 bases sitting between them. The CDR3 runs 14 residues. Germline values: CDR1 MNHNS, CDR2 SASEGT. The sequence was obtained from a human donor in good health. Sequencing was performed on T cells isolated from PBMCs. The chain links TRBV6-1 to TRBJ1-5, with D tentatively TRBD1 (5 bases). CDR3 amino acids: CASMNRSPNQPQHF. In nucleotides, the CDR3 is TGTGCCAGCATGAACAGGAGCCCCAATCAGCCCCAGCATTTT.